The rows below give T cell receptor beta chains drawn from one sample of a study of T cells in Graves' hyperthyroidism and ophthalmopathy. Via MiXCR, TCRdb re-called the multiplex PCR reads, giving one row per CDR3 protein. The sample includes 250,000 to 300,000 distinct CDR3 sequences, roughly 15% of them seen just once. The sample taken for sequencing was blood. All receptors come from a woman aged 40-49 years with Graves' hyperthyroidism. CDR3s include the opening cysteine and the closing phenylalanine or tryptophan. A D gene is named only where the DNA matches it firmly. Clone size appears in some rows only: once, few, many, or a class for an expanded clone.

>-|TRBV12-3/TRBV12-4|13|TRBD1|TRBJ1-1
TGTGCCAGCAGCTTCGACAGGGACAGGAAAGCTTTCTTT
CASSFDRDRKAFF
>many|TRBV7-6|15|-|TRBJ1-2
TGTGCCAGCAGCCCGACCGTGGGGGCGCGGAATGGCTACACCTTC
CASSPTVGARNGYTF
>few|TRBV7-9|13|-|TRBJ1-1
TGTGCCAGCAGCTTAGACAGCGCCTCTGAAGCTTTCTTT
CASSLDSASEAFF
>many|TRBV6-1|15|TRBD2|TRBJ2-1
TGTGCCAGCAGTCCCTCCGGGACTACGCTCAATGAGCAGTTCTTC
CASSPSGTTLNEQFF
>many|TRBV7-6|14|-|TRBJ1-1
TGTGCCAGCAGCGGCAGGGACCCGAACACTGAAGCTTTCTTT
CASSGRDPNTEAFF
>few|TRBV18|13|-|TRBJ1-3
TGTGCCAGCTCACCGAGTTTTGGAAACACCATATATTTT
CASSPSFGNTIYF
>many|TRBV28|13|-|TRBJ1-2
TGTGCCAGCAGTTCAGCATTGTCGTATGGCTACACCTTC
CASSSALSYGYTF
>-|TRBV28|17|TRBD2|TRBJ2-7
TGTGCCAGCAGTAGAATGGGACTAGCGGGAGTTTCCTACGAGCAGTACTTC
CASSRMGLAGVSYEQYF
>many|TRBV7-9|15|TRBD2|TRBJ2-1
TGTGCCAGCAGCCCCTCTCGCGGGAGTTGGAATGAGCAGTTCTTC
CASSPSRGSWNEQFF
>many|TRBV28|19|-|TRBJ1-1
TGTGCCAGCAGGCCTCGGGAGGGGGACACACGTTGGGGGAACACTGAAGCTTTCTTT
CASRPREGDTRWGNTEAFF
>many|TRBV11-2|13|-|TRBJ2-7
TGTGCCAGCAGCCCCGGGAGTACGGACGAGCAGTACTTC
CASSPGSTDEQYF
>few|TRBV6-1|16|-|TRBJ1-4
TGTGCCAGCGGGGGTATGGGATCCGCGGGGCATGAAAAACTGTTTTTT
CASGGMGSAGHEKLFF
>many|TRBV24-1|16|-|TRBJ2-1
TGTGCCACCAGTGACCACTACCCTAGCTCCTACAATGAGCAGTTCTTC
CATSDHYPSSYNEQFF
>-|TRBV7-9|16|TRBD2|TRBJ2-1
TGTGCCAGCAGCGGACTAGCGGAGGGGAGCTCGGGTGAGCAGTTCTTC
CASSGLAEGSSGEQFF
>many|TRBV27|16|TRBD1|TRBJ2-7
TGTGCCAGTCGACGGCTCGGGACAGGGGCAAGCTACGAGCAGTACTTC
CASRRLGTGASYEQYF
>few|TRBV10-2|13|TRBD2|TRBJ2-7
TGCGCCAGCAGTCTGCAGCGGGAAGGTGAGCAGTACTTC
CASSLQREGEQYF
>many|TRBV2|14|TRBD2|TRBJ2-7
TGTGCCAGCAGTGAGGGACTAGGGGTGGGGGAGCAGTACTTC
CASSEGLGVGEQYF
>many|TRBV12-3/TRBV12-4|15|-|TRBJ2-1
TGTGCCAGCAGTCCCCGCAATGGACAACCTAATGAGCAGTTCTTC
CASSPRNGQPNEQFF
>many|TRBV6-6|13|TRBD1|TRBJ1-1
TGTGCCAGCAGTTACTCTCAGACAGGGGGAGCTTTCTTT
CASSYSQTGGAFF
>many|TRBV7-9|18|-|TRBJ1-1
TGTGCCAGCAGCGGATCGACAGAGAACGACCCAATGAACACTGAAGCTTTCTTT
CASSGSTENDPMNTEAFF
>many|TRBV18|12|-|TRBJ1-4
TGTGCCAGCTCACGGGACCACGAAAAACTGTTTTTT
CASSRDHEKLFF
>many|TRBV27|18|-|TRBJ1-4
TGTGCCAGCAGTTTAAATTTTGGTGGGGCAGGTGCTAATGAAAAACTGTTTTTT
CASSLNFGGAGANEKLFF
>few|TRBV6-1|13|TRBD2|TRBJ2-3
TGTGCCAGCAGGGGGGGGGGGTTAGATACGCAGTATTTT
CASRGGGLDTQYF
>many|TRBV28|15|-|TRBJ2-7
TGTGCCAGCAGTCAAGGACGGCCCCCCGCCTACGAGCAGTACTTC
CASSQGRPPAYEQYF
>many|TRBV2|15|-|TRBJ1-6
TGTGCCAGCAGTGAAGATATGGGGGGTTATTCACCCCTCCACTTT
CASSEDMGGYSPLHF
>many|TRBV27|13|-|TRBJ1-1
TGTGCCAGCAGTTTATCGATAAGGGTGGACGCTTTCTTT
CASSLSIRVDAFF
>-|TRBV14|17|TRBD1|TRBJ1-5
TGTGCCAGCAGCCAAGACTCCGGGACAGGGGTGAGTCAGCCCCAGCATTTT
CASSQDSGTGVSQPQHF
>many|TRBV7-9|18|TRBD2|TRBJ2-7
TGTGCCAGCAGCAACGCGAGTAGCGGGAGGGCGGGTACCTACGAGCAGTACTTC
CASSNASSGRAGTYEQYF
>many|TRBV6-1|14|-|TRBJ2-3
TGTGCCAGCCACGACGTGAGGGACACAGATACGCAGTATTTT
CASHDVRDTDTQYF
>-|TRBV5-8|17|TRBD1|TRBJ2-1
TGTGCCAGCAGCTTGGGACAGGGGGGCGCCAACGGGAATGAGCAGTTCTTC
CASSLGQGGANGNEQFF
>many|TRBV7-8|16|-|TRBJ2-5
TGTGCCAGCAGCTGGACCCGGGGTAGGGGAGGCGAGACCCAGTACTTC
CASSWTRGRGGETQYF